The 23 T cell receptor beta chains reported below all come from one sample, sequenced in a study of radiation and T cells in renal cell carcinoma. Using immunoSEQ multiplex PCR, the repertoire was profiled, and TCRdb retains in-frame clones only, with some absent. The sample yields 45,000 to 55,000 clones, 80% seen once. The time point denotes: blood 2 weeks post-SBRT. The treatment was: 15 Gy SBRT to primary tumor, nephrectomy 4 weeks later. The sample consisted of blood, taken from a patient whose treatment included radiotherapy and nephrectomy. These TCRs come from a woman in her 70s with renal cell carcinoma.

This clone appeared many times. The chain joins TRBV19 to TRBJ1-2; no clear D gene. Germline values: CDR1 LNHDA, CDR2 SQIVND (reference sequence). This CDR3 contains 12 residues. Trimming took 7 bases from V and 8 from J, leaving 14 bases between them. Written as DNA, the CDR3 is TGTGCCAGTATGGCCTGGGCAGAAGGCTACACCTTC. Translated, it gives CASMAWAEGYTF.

The chain recombines TRBV2 with TRBJ2-3; D possibly uses TRBD1 or TRBD2 (5 bases each). Germline CDR1 SNHLY, CDR2 FYNNEI. Trimming pared 8 bases from V and 6 bases from J, leaving 15 bases between. There are 13 residues in the CDR3. The CDR3 loop reads CASDEGRDDTQYF. As DNA, the CDR3 is TGTGCCAGCGACGAGGGAAGGGACGATACGCAGTATTTT.

J is TRBJ2-7 and V is TRBV7-2; D remains unclear. The germline gives CDR1 SGHTA, CDR2 FQGNSA. V was trimmed by 3 bases and J by 2 bases, leaving 14 bases between them. CDR3 length: 15 residues. In nucleotides, the CDR3 is TGTGCCAGCAGCTTTTTCGGCACTACGACCTACGAGCAGTACTTC. Translation gives CASSFFGTTTYEQYF.

J is TRBJ2-7 and V is TRBV7-8, with TRBD1 matching over 9 bases. This CDR3 has 15 amino acids. After removal of 5 bases from V and 5 bases from J, the junction contained 10 bases not matched to a gene. CDR1 is SGHVS, CDR2 FQNEAQ, per germline. This chain's CDR3 is CASSIAGTGPNEQYF. The CDR3 region has the DNA TGTGCCAGCAGCATCGCGGGGACAGGGCCCAACGAGCAGTACTTC.

The V call is TRBV19, the J call TRBJ1-5, with D perhaps TRBD1 (5 bases). The CDR3 extends over 15 amino acids. Germline V gene data show CDR1 as LNHDA and CDR2 as SQIVND (reference sequence). V was pared by 1 base and J by 0 bases, with 7 bases between. This CDR3 is CASSIAGYSNQPQHF. CDR3 nucleotides: TGTGCCAGTAGTATAGCAGGGTATAGCAATCAGCCCCAGCATTTT. The full variable domain, rest sourced from reference TRBV19 and TRBJ1-5, is DGGITQSPKYLFRKEGQNVTLSCEQNLNHDAMYWYRQDPGQGLRLIYYSQIVNDFQKGDIAEGYSVSREKKESFPLTVTSAQKNPTAFYLCASSIAGYSNQPQHFGDGTRLSIL.

This rearrangement joins TRBV6-1 to TRBJ1-4; 8 bases align to TRBD1. Unmatched junction bases numbered 7, after V lost 7 bases and J lost 6 bases. The length of the CDR3 is 14 residues. Germline V CDR1 and CDR2: MNHNS, SASEGT. CDR3 region: CASNDRGYDEKLFF. The CDR3 coding sequence is TGTGCCAGCAACGACAGGGGATACGATGAAAAACTGTTTTTT.

The chain recombines TRBV9 with TRBJ2-1; 8 bases map to TRBD1. Germline V CDR1 and CDR2: SGDLS, YYNGEE. V lost 3 bases, J lost 8 bases, and 13 bases stayed unmatched. The CDR3 sequence is 16 residues long. The DNA of the CDR3 is TGTGCCAGCAGCGGCCTGGGACAGGCGGGGACCGATGAGCAGTTCTTC. Translating gives CASSGLGQAGTDEQFF.

The gene calls are TRBV11-3 and TRBJ2-3, with 8 bases fitting TRBD2. Germline lookup yields CDR1 SGHNT and CDR2 YENEEA. J was trimmed by 2 bases and V by 1 base; bases with no gene match: 2. This CDR3 contains 15 residues. This CDR3 is CASSLAGGPTDTQYF. CDR3 DNA: TGTGCCAGCAGCTTAGCGGGGGGGCCCACAGATACGCAGTATTTT.

The chain uses TRBV19 and TRBJ2-3, with D perhaps TRBD1 or TRBD2 (6 bases each). V was trimmed by 4 bases and J by 0 bases, leaving 14 bases between them. The germline gives CDR1 LNHDA, CDR2 SQIVND (reference sequence). CDR3 length: 16 amino acids. DNA of the CDR3: TGTGCCAGTAGTACCGGGACACTAGCTAGCACAGATACGCAGTATTTT. This sequence encodes CASSTGTLASTDTQYF.

This chain joins TRBV5-6 and TRBJ1-2, with D unclear. Trimming cost V 6 bases and J 1 base, with 13 bases left between them. The length of the CDR3 is 14 residues. The germline CDR1 and CDR2 sequences are SGHDT and YYEEEE. CDR3 nucleotides: TGTGCCAGCACTAGCCGGGTCCTTAACTATGGCTACACCTTC. This encodes CASTSRVLNYGYTF.

The chain combines TRBV5-1 with TRBJ2-7; TRBD1 agrees at 10 bases. CDR3 length: 14 residues. The germline V gene has CDR1 SGHRS and CDR2 YFSETQ. Germline trimming cut 4 bases from V and 7 bases from J; bases unmatched to any gene: 8. In DNA, the CDR3 is TGCGCCAGCAGCAAGGACAGGGGGTTAAGAGAGCAGTACTTC. Translated, it gives CASSKDRGLREQYF.

This clone was found once. The J gene is TRBJ2-5, the V gene TRBV5-5, with 12 nucleotides matching TRBD1. This CDR3 has 18 amino acids. CDR1 and CDR2 (germline): SGHKS, YYEKEE (reference sequence). Trimming removed 4 bases from V and 5 bases from J; junction bases left unmatched: 15. CDR3 in DNA: TGTGCCAGCAGCAATACCCCGGGACAGGGGGCAAGAGGGGAGACCCAGTACTTC. Its protein product is CASSNTPGQGARGETQYF.

DNA for the CDR3: TGTGCCATCAGTGAGTCCATCAGCGGGAGTTACGAGCAGTACTTC. Translated, it gives CAISESISGSYEQYF. V usage is TRBV10-3 and J usage is TRBJ2-7, with 8 bases that match TRBD2. CDR1 ENHRY and CDR2 SYGVKD come from the germline V gene. With V trimmed by 0 bases and J by 4 bases, 5 bases remained unmatched. This CDR3 spans 15 amino acids.

The chain joins TRBV6-5 to TRBJ1-2; D gene unclear. This CDR3 has 12 residues. V was cut by 5 bases and J by 8 bases, with 12 bases left in between. From germline, CDR1 is MNHEY and CDR2 SVGAGI. This CDR3 is CASSNDQAGYTF. DNA for the CDR3: TGTGCCAGCAGTAACGATCAAGCGGGCTACACCTTC.

This sequence joins TRBV18 and TRBJ2-7; possible D gene TRBD2, 7 bases. The ends were cut back, 1 base at V and 3 bases at J, with 25 bases in the middle. CDR1 and CDR2 (germline): KGHSH, LQKENI. The length of the CDR3 is 19 residues. CDR3 loop: CASSPRGGRVPGKSYEQYF. The CDR3 bases are TGTGCCAGCTCACCACGGGGGGGGCGCGTGCCGGGAAAGAGCTACGAGCAGTACTTC.

The V and J genes are TRBV29-1 and TRBJ1-2; D is uncertain. Germline-derived CDR1 and CDR2 are SQVTM and ANQGSEA. Trimming removed 3 bases from V and 1 base from J, with 9 bases in between. CDR3 length: 13 amino acids. The chain's CDR3 is CSVDLEGNYGYTF. In nucleotides, the CDR3 is TGCAGCGTTGACCTCGAGGGTAACTATGGCTACACCTTC. The whole variable domain, filled in from reference TRBV29-1 and TRBJ1-2, reads SAVISQKPSRDICQRGTSLTIQCQVDSQVTMMFWYRQQPGQSLTLIATANQGSEATYESGFVIDKFPISRPNLTFSTLTVSNMSPEDSSIYLCSVDLEGNYGYTFGSGTRLTVV.

The rearrangement links TRBV9 to TRBJ2-3, with D possibly matching TRBD2 (5 bases). V was shortened by 0 bases and J by 4 bases, with 12 bases between the two germline ends. The CDR3 runs to 15 residues. Germline-derived CDR1 and CDR2 are SGDLS and YYNGEE. The CDR3 protein is CASSVGVEAADTQYF. The DNA for the CDR3 is TGTGCCAGCAGCGTAGGTGTGGAGGCTGCAGATACGCAGTATTTT. The complete variable domain, with remaining parts taken from reference TRBV9 and TRBJ2-3, reads DSGVTQTPKHLITATGQRVTLRCSPRSGDLSVYWYQQSLDQGLQFLIQYYNGEERAKGNILERFSAQQFPDLHSELNLSSLELGDSALYFCASSVGVEAADTQYFGPGTRLTVL.

This chain links TRBV7-8 with TRBJ1-1; 9 nucleotides match TRBD1. This CDR3 has 15 residues. From germline, CDR1 is SGHVS and CDR2 FQNEAQ. The junction had 8 bases not matched to a gene; V was cut back by 5 bases and J by 4 bases. The CDR3 nucleotides read TGTGCCAGCAGCGGCCCTAGGACAGGGGCCACTGAAGCTTTCTTT. This codes for CASSGPRTGATEAFF.

The chain has TRBV9 and TRBJ2-5; D possibly corresponds to TRBD2 (5 bases). This CDR3 has 13 amino acids. Germline CDR1 and CDR2: SGDLS and YYNGEE. The V and J ends lost 4 bases and 7 bases respectively, with 14 bases between them. The CDR3 DNA sequence: TGTGCCAGCAGCCCCCCCGCGGGCGGGACCCAGTACTTC. Its protein is CASSPPAGGTQYF.

The chain recombines TRBV19 with TRBJ2-5; D may correspond to TRBD1 or TRBD2 (5 bases each). With 7 bases removed from V and 4 bases from J, the gap between germline ends came to 7 bases. Germline lookup yields CDR1 LNHDA and CDR2 SQIVND (reference sequence). This CDR3 is built from 11 residues. CDR3 amino acids: CASMRGETQYF. The CDR3 DNA follows: TGTGCCAGTATGAGGGGAGAGACCCAGTACTTC.

The chain uses TRBV29-1 and TRBJ1-4; D uncertain. This CDR3 has 14 amino acids. Per germline, CDR1 SQVTM and CDR2 ANQGSEA. V dropped 1 base and J dropped 4 bases, with 10 bases sitting between them. DNA for the CDR3: TGCAGCGTTGAAGCGCAGGAGAATAATGAAAAACTGTTTTTT. This sequence encodes CSVEAQENNEKLFF.

For the CDR3, the DNA is TGCGCCAGCAGCACAGACAGTGCCTCGAAAAAGGAGACCCAGTACTTC. Its protein is CASSTDSASKKETQYF. This sequence joins TRBV5-1 and TRBJ2-5; D is possibly TRBD1 (5 bases). Trimming removed 4 bases at V and 5 bases at J, with 21 bases between. Germline V gives CDR1 SGHRS, CDR2 YFSETQ. There are 16 residues in the CDR3.

The rearrangement joins TRBV5-1 to TRBJ2-3; the D is unclear. Germline assignment: CDR1 SGHRS and CDR2 YFSETQ. V gave up 4 bases and J gave up 2 bases, with 5 bases separating them. This CDR3 has 12 amino acids. The CDR3 DNA reads as TGCGCCAGCAGCCGCGACACAGATACGCAGTATTTT. This translates into CASSRDTDTQYF.